A single sample gave rise to the 31 T cell receptor beta chains below, sequenced in a study of T cell responses to AZD1222 COVID-19 vaccine. TCRdb's table, derived via immunoSEQ multiplex PCR, lists solely in-frame clones and lacks some. The profile shows around 200,000 clones, 88% of them singletons. Sequencing used peripheral blood, obtained on day 0 of AZD1222 vaccination. All receptors come from an adult in good health.

The rearrangement uses TRBV19 and TRBJ1-3; D not certain. This CDR3 is 13 amino acids long. The V end was cut by 7 bases, the J end by 0 bases, with 7 bases between. Germline V lookup: CDR1 LNHDA, CDR2 SQIVND (reference sequence). The CDR3 here is CASKVPSGNTIYF. In DNA form, the CDR3 reads TGTGCCAGTAAGGTGCCCTCTGGAAACACCATATATTTT.

The rearrangement uses TRBV10-3 and TRBJ2-1; 11 bases map to TRBD1. Germline V CDR1 and CDR2: ENHRY, SYGVKD. The V segment lost 6 bases and the J segment 1 base; nucleotides outside the gene matches: 2. The CDR3 covers 15 residues. CDR3 loop: CAIRGTGGSYNEQFF. CDR3 coding DNA: TGTGCCATCAGGGGGACAGGGGGTTCCTACAATGAGCAGTTCTTC.

This chain joins TRBV5-1 and TRBJ2-3; the D gene is possibly TRBD1 (5 bases). The germline CDR1 and CDR2 sequences are SGHRS and YFSETQ. The CDR3 covers 15 residues. The V end was cut by 0 bases, the J end by 5 bases, with 13 bases between. CDR3 coding DNA: TGCGCCAGCAGCTTGGAAAGGGCCCAGGGAGATACGCAGTATTTT. It is translated as CASSLERAQGDTQYF.

This clone was recorded once. The chain joins TRBV15 to TRBJ2-3; 9 positions match TRBD2. V lost 2 bases to trimming and J lost 1 base; unmatched junction nucleotides: 4. The CDR3 totals 16 residues. Germline V gene lookup returns CDR1 LNHNV and CDR2 YYDKDF (reference sequence). This CDR3 reads CATSRNSGSRTDTQYF. CDR3 nucleotides: TGTGCCACCAGCAGAAATAGCGGGAGTCGCACAGATACGCAGTATTTT.

V usage is TRBV7-2 and J usage is TRBJ1-1; no clear D gene. This CDR3 region has 11 residues. CDR1 and CDR2 from the germline V gene are SGHTA and FQGNSA. V was pared by 5 bases and J by 5 bases, with 6 bases between. The CDR3 sequence is CASSQNTEAFF. CDR3 in DNA: TGTGCCAGCAGCCAAAATACTGAAGCTTTCTTT. Supplemented by reference TRBV7-2 and TRBJ1-1, the full variable domain reads GAGVSQSPSNKVTEKGKDVELRCDPISGHTALYWYRQSLGQGLEFLIYFQGNSAPDKSGLPSDRFSAERTGGSVSTLTIQRTQQEDSAVYLCASSQNTEAFFGQGTRLTVV.

The V and J genes are TRBV6-6 and TRBJ1-2, with a weak D call TRBD1 (5 bases). The germline V gene has CDR1 MNHNY and CDR2 SVGAGI (reference sequence). The CDR3 runs 12 residues. Trimming cost V 5 bases and J 4 bases, with 8 bases left between them. The CDR3 DNA reads TGTGCCAGCAGTCCCGACAGCTATGGCTACACCTTC. This encodes CASSPDSYGYTF.

The rearrangement links TRBV4-3 to TRBJ1-1; 7 bases line up with TRBD1. This CDR3 comprises 13 residues. V gave up 1 base and J gave up 10 bases; unmatched junction bases: 6. Germline V gene lookup returns CDR1 LGHNA and CDR2 YSLEER. CDR3 region: CASSQAAGGGAFF. CDR3 coding DNA: TGCGCCAGCAGCCAAGCGGCAGGGGGTGGAGCTTTCTTT.

The chain combines TRBV2 with TRBJ1-4; 9 bases align to TRBD1. After removal of 2 bases from V and 8 bases from J, the junction contained 6 bases not matched to a gene. Germline CDR1 and CDR2: SNHLY and FYNNEI. The CDR3 covers 15 residues. The DNA for the CDR3 is TGTGCCAGCAGTGAATCGGGACAGGGCGGGGAAAAACTGTTTTTT. This sequence encodes CASSESGQGGEKLFF. The variable domain in full, completed from reference TRBV2 and TRBJ1-4, reads EPEVTQTPSHQVTQMGQEVILRCVPISNHLYFYWYRQILGQKVEFLVSFYNNEISEKSEIFDDQFSVERPDGSNFTLKIRSTKLEDSAMYFCASSESGQGGEKLFFGSGTQLSVL.

The rearrangement uses TRBV9 and TRBJ2-2; maybe TRBD2 (6 bases). The V and J ends lost 3 bases and 7 bases respectively, with 13 bases between them. Per the germline V gene, CDR1 is SGDLS and CDR2 is YYNGEE. This CDR3 has 14 amino acids. CDR3 sequence reads: CASSAHTGDGELFF. The CDR3 DNA is TGTGCCAGCAGCGCCCACACGGGGGACGGGGAGCTGTTTTTT.

This chain connects TRBV27 to TRBJ2-3; D remains unclear. V dropped 1 base and J dropped 4 bases, with 12 bases sitting between them. The CDR3 sequence is 15 residues long. The V gene's germline CDR1 is MNHEY and CDR2 SMNVEV (reference sequence). The CDR3 is CASSLWKGLPDTQYF. The CDR3 nucleotides are TGTGCCAGCAGTTTATGGAAAGGGTTGCCAGATACGCAGTATTTT.

The chain recombines TRBV12-3 or TRBV12-4 with TRBJ1-1, with a possible D match to TRBD1 (5 bases). The CDR3 sequence is 13 residues long. Trimming removed 5 bases at V and 5 bases at J, with 12 bases between. CDR3 sequence: CASSLKSGTEAFF. CDR3 DNA sequence: TGTGCCAGCAGTCTCAAATCAGGGACTGAAGCTTTCTTT.

The chain combines TRBV3-1 (or the pseudogene TRBV3-2) with TRBJ1-4, with D unclear. Per the germline V gene, CDR1 is LGHDT and CDR2 is YNNKEL (reference sequence). The CDR3 sequence is 12 residues long. The V end lost 8 bases, the J end lost 3 bases, and 7 bases lay between the germline ends. CDR3 nucleotide sequence: TGTGCCAGCGCACAGTCTAATGAAAAACTGTTTTTT. Its protein product is CASAQSNEKLFF.

This clone appeared once. This sample includes further DNA sequences coding for the same CDR3. The chain carries TRBV20-1 and TRBJ2-7; D unclear. Trimming pared 5 bases from V and 2 bases from J, leaving 7 bases between. The CDR3 covers 11 residues. Germline V gives CDR1 DFQATT, CDR2 SNEGSKA (reference sequence). CDR3 region: CSASPAYEQYF. The CDR3 DNA reads TGCAGTGCTTCGCCGGCCTACGAGCAGTACTTC.

This sequence joins TRBV20-1 and TRBJ1-1; no clear D. Germline V gene data show CDR1 as DFQATT and CDR2 as SNEGSKA (reference sequence). The CDR3 contains 10 residues. Between the trimmed V and J ends, which lost 6 bases and 7 bases, there was a span of 9 bases. Here the CDR3 reads CSAGNGEAFF. The CDR3 DNA reads as TGCAGTGCCGGGAATGGTGAAGCTTTCTTT.

This chain links TRBV28 with TRBJ2-2, with TRBD1 identical over 7 bases. The CDR3 consists of 15 residues. Germline loops: CDR1 MDHEN, CDR2 SYDVKM. J was trimmed by 3 bases and V by 5 bases; bases with no gene match: 6. CDR3 nucleotides: TGTGCCAGCAGTAAACCGACAGGGCACACCGGGGAGCTGTTTTTT. Protein sequence: CASSKPTGHTGELFF. Based on the CDR3 plus reference TRBV28 and TRBJ2-2, the full variable domain is DVKVTQSSRYLVKRTGEKVFLECVQDMDHENMFWYRQDPGLGLRLIYFSYDVKMKEKGDIPEGYSVSREKKERFSLILESASTNQTSMYLCASSKPTGHTGELFFGEGSRLTVL.

V is TRBV7-9 and J is TRBJ2-3; possibly TRBD1 or TRBD2 for D (5 bases each). The germline V gene encodes CDR1 SEHNR and CDR2 FQNEAQ (reference sequence). V was cut by 0 bases and J by 4 bases, with 5 bases left in between. The CDR3 extends over 13 amino acids. As DNA, the CDR3 is TGTGCCAGCAGCTTAGCGGGACCAGATACGCAGTATTTT. Translated: CASSLAGPDTQYF.

This clone has a handful of counts. The chain combines TRBV19 with TRBJ2-5; no clear D gene. The CDR3 runs to 15 residues. V lost 0 bases to trimming and J lost 2 bases, with 10 bases between them. Germline CDR1 LNHDA, CDR2 SQIVND (reference sequence). In DNA form, the CDR3 reads TGTGCCAGTAGTATAGAGGGCGGTAGACAAGAGACCCAGTACTTC. Encoded protein: CASSIEGGRQETQYF.

The V and J genes are TRBV29-1 and TRBJ1-4, with D uncertain. Germline V gives CDR1 SQVTM, CDR2 ANQGSEA. Trimming removed 4 bases at V and 0 bases at J, with 9 bases between. The CDR3 has 14 residues. This chain's CDR3 is CSVVAGTTNEKLFF. The CDR3 DNA reads TGCAGCGTTGTGGCGGGGACAACTAATGAAAAACTGTTTTTT.

This sequence joins TRBV19 and TRBJ1-5; TRBD1 aligns across 8 bases. The J segment lost 10 bases and the V segment lost 5 bases, leaving 7 bases of the junction unmatched. Germline V gives CDR1 LNHDA, CDR2 SQIVND (reference sequence). This CDR3 comprises 13 residues. The CDR3 is CASSGAGGSPQHF. The CDR3 nucleotides are TGTGCCAGTAGTGGCGCAGGGGGCAGCCCCCAGCATTTT. The full variable domain, in which reference TRBV19 and TRBJ1-5 provide the parts outside the CDR3, is DGGITQSPKYLFRKEGQNVTLSCEQNLNHDAMYWYRQDPGQGLRLIYYSQIVNDFQKGDIAEGYSVSREKKESFPLTVTSAQKNPTAFYLCASSGAGGSPQHFGDGTRLSIL.

CDR3 amino acids: CAWSVSRGTEAFF. The CDR3 DNA reads as TGTGCCTGGAGTGTATCACGGGGCACTGAAGCTTTCTTT. The V call is TRBV30, the J call TRBJ1-1; the D is unclear. From germline, CDR1 is GTSNPN and CDR2 SVGIG (reference sequence). This CDR3 has 13 amino acids. Trimming took 0 bases from V and 4 from J, leaving 9 bases between them. The entire variable domain, with the rest obtained from reference TRBV30 and TRBJ1-1, is as follows: SQTIHQWPATLVQPVGSPLSLECTVEGTSNPNLYWYRQAAGRGLQLLFYSVGIGQISSEVPQNLSASRPQDRQFILSSKKLLLSDSGFYLCAWSVSRGTEAFFGQGTRLTVV.

The chain links TRBV19 to TRBJ1-1; no reliable D call. V lost 10 bases and J 4 bases, leaving 16 bases between the germline ends. Germline V lookup: CDR1 LNHDA, CDR2 SQIVND (reference sequence). The CDR3 runs 13 residues. CDR3 amino acids: CATKGVSGTEAFF. As DNA, the CDR3 is TGTGCCACAAAGGGCGTTTCGGGCACTGAAGCTTTCTTT.

V gene TRBV6-5 combines with J gene TRBJ2-3, with D perhaps matching TRBD1 (6 bases). V gave up 2 bases and J gave up 3 bases, with 12 bases separating them. Germline CDR1 and CDR2: MNHEY and SVGAGI. The CDR3 is 15 amino acids. The CDR3 bases are TGTGCCAGCAGTTACGCTACAGGGATGACAGATACGCAGTATTTT. Its protein is CASSYATGMTDTQYF.

In DNA form, the CDR3 reads TGTGCCAGCAGTTACTATGACGGGGGCCCCTACGAGCAGTACTTC. Residues: CASSYYDGGPYEQYF. The chain couples TRBV6-5 to TRBJ2-7, with D perhaps given as TRBD1 or TRBD2 (6 bases each). Germline V gene data show CDR1 as MNHEY and CDR2 as SVGAGI. Trimming removed 1 base from V and 2 bases from J, with 12 bases in between. The CDR3 covers 15 residues.

The chain employs TRBV2 and TRBJ1-5; D gene uncertain. V lost 7 bases and J lost 0, with 10 bases in between. The germline V gene has CDR1 SNHLY and CDR2 FYNNEI. The CDR3 has 14 residues. The chain's CDR3 is CASKSTYSNQPQHF. CDR3 coding DNA: TGTGCCAGCAAGTCCACTTATAGCAATCAGCCCCAGCATTTT. The full variable domain, rest sourced from reference TRBV2 and TRBJ1-5, is EPEVTQTPSHQVTQMGQEVILRCVPISNHLYFYWYRQILGQKVEFLVSFYNNEISEKSEIFDDQFSVERPDGSNFTLKIRSTKLEDSAMYFCASKSTYSNQPQHFGDGTRLSIL.

This chain links TRBV27 with TRBJ2-1, with 12 bases identical to TRBD2. CDR3 length: 16 amino acids. In germline, CDR1 is MNHEY, CDR2 SMNVEV (reference sequence). Germline trimming cut 5 bases from V and 6 bases from J; bases unmatched to any gene: 8. The CDR3 spells CASSTLPSGGANEQFF. For the CDR3, the DNA is TGTGCCAGCAGTACCCTTCCTAGCGGGGGGGCCAATGAGCAGTTCTTC.

This sequence joins TRBV7-9 and TRBJ1-2; no definite D call. The CDR3 has 16 residues. Trimming took 4 bases from V and 3 from J, leaving 18 bases between them. The V gene's germline CDR1 is SEHNR and CDR2 FQNEAQ (reference sequence). The CDR3 sequence is CASSSSWGEKDYGYTF. In DNA form, the CDR3 reads TGTGCCAGCAGCTCCTCCTGGGGAGAGAAAGACTATGGCTACACCTTC.

The V and J genes are TRBV5-1 and TRBJ2-7; the match to TRBD1 covers 7 bases. The ends lost 0 bases at V and 2 bases at J; junction bases unmatched: 5. The length of the CDR3 is 15 residues. The germline V gene encodes CDR1 SGHRS and CDR2 YFSETQ. DNA of the CDR3: TGCGCCAGCAGCTTGGCAGGGACAGCAACCTACGAGCAGTACTTC. Protein sequence: CASSLAGTATYEQYF.

The chain joins TRBV4-1 to TRBJ2-5; tentatively, D is TRBD1 (5 bases). Per germline, CDR1 MGHRA and CDR2 YSYEKL. This CDR3 region has 12 residues. Trimming removed 2 bases at V and 7 bases at J, with 8 bases between. This CDR3 reads CASSQLRGTQYF. The DNA for the CDR3 is TGCGCCAGCAGCCAATTAAGGGGGACCCAGTACTTC.

The V call is TRBV20-1, the J call TRBJ2-5, with 8 bases fitting TRBD2. This CDR3 contains 14 residues. Trimming at V came to 3 bases and at J to 5 bases, leaving 8 bases not matched to a gene. CDR1 is DFQATT and CDR2 is SNEGSKA in the germline V gene (reference sequence). This chain's CDR3 is CSASFSGVRETQYF. The DNA of the CDR3 is TGCAGTGCTAGTTTTAGCGGGGTAAGGGAGACCCAGTACTTC.

The V call is TRBV28, the J call TRBJ1-2; no reliable D call. The CDR3 contains 14 residues. Germline loops: CDR1 MDHEN, CDR2 SYDVKM. V lost 6 bases to trimming and J lost 4 bases, with 15 bases between them. The CDR3 is CASRLSGRGYGYTF. The CDR3, as DNA: TGTGCCAGCAGATTGTCCGGACGGGGCTATGGCTACACCTTC.

This chain connects TRBV5-1 to TRBJ1-4, with D perhaps matching TRBD1 (5 bases). CDR3 length equals 14 residues. CDR1 is SGHRS and CDR2 is YFSETQ in the germline V gene. V was cut by 5 bases and J by 8 bases, with 16 bases left in between. CDR3 loop: CASSMGVADEKLFF. The DNA for the CDR3 is TGCGCCAGCAGTATGGGGGTGGCTGACGAAAAACTGTTTTTT.